Below are 17 T cell receptor beta chains sequenced from a single sample in a study of cytomegalovirus exposure and HLA in healthy donors. Generated by immunoSEQ multiplex PCR, the TCRdb table keeps only in-frame clones and is missing some. This sample has a few hundred thousand clones, with roughly 90% found just once. Sequencing was carried out using PBMCs. The receptors were sampled from a young woman in good health and CMV-seronegative.

The chain employs TRBV4-1 and TRBJ1-1; possibly TRBD1 for D (6 bases). Trimming stripped 4 bases from V and 1 base from J, with 19 bases between. The CDR3 loop spans 17 amino acids. Germline loops: CDR1 MGHRA, CDR2 YSYEKL. CDR3 protein: CASSRINYRVSNTEAFF. The CDR3 nucleotides read TGCGCCAGCAGCCGGATAAACTACAGGGTCTCGAACACTGAAGCTTTCTTT.

V gene TRBV30 combines with J gene TRBJ1-2, with TRBD1 matching 9 bases. The germline CDR1 and CDR2 sequences are GTSNPN and SVGIG (reference sequence). The CDR3 spans 17 residues. The V gene end was trimmed by 2 bases and the J gene end by 2 bases; junction bases not matched to a gene: 12. CDR3 nucleotide sequence: TGTGCCTGGAGTCCGACTCGGACGACAGGGGGGAACTATGGCTACACCTTC. It encodes CAWSPTRTTGGNYGYTF.

This clone was detected once. The chain is built from TRBV7-9 and TRBJ2-3, with D uncertain. The CDR3 loop spans 16 amino acids. Germline CDR1 and CDR2: SEHNR and FQNEAQ (reference sequence). The germline V and J ends were trimmed by 4 bases and 0 bases, with 14 bases remaining between them. The CDR3 sequence: CASSSLGVLSTDTQYF. The DNA for the CDR3 is TGTGCCAGCAGCTCGCTGGGCGTCCTAAGCACAGATACGCAGTATTTT.

This rearrangement joins TRBV4-1 to TRBJ2-7; perhaps TRBD1 as D (6 bases). V lost 4 bases and J lost 3, with 13 bases in between. Germline V gene lookup returns CDR1 MGHRA and CDR2 YSYEKL. The CDR3 runs to 14 residues. CDR3 DNA: TGCGCCAGCAGCCTAGAACCACAGGGCTACGAGCAGTACTTC. Translation: CASSLEPQGYEQYF.

This clone was detected only once. The V call is TRBV6-1, the J call TRBJ1-1; D gene unclear. The ends were cut back, 6 bases at V and 1 base at J, with 12 bases in the middle. The germline gives CDR1 MNHNS, CDR2 SASEGT. CDR3 size: 14 residues. CDR3 in amino acids: CASRADHRNTEAFF. The DNA for the CDR3 is TGTGCCAGCAGGGCCGATCACAGGAACACTGAAGCTTTCTTT.

The chain uses TRBV5-6 and TRBJ1-5; TRBD1 might be the D (5 bases). Trimming took off 4 bases at V and 6 bases at J, with 11 bases between the two ends. The CDR3 spans 13 residues. In germline, CDR1 is SGHDT, CDR2 YYEEEE. The DNA for the CDR3 is TGTGCCAGCAGCACCGGGGGTGGTCAGCCCCAGCATTTT. Amino acids: CASSTGGGQPQHF.

The chain links TRBV18 to TRBJ2-3; the match to TRBD2 covers 8 bases. This CDR3 region has 16 residues. CDR1 and CDR2 from the germline V gene are KGHSH and LQKENI. V was clipped by 1 base and J by 1 base; unmatched bases: 4. CDR3 residues: CASSPQRGSGTDTQYF. The CDR3 nucleotides read TGTGCCAGCTCACCACAGCGGGGGTCCGGCACAGATACGCAGTATTTT.

The rearrangement joins TRBV15 to TRBJ2-7, with TRBD2 matching 10 bases. V dropped 1 base and J dropped 6; count of bases not matched to a gene: 6. The CDR3 totals 15 residues. Germline CDR1 and CDR2: LNHNV and YYDKDF (reference sequence). As DNA, the CDR3 is TGTGCCACCAGCAGAGTTGGACTAGCGGATAGCGAGCAGTACTTC. It translates to CATSRVGLADSEQYF.

This chain joins TRBV7-8 and TRBJ2-7; TRBD2 matches 9 bases. From germline, CDR1 is SGHVS and CDR2 FQNEAQ. The V segment lost 2 bases and the J segment 5 bases; nucleotides outside the gene matches: 7. CDR3 length: 15 residues. This chain's CDR3 is CASSLNGGRAHEQYF. As DNA, the CDR3 is TGTGCCAGCAGCTTAAATGGCGGGAGGGCCCACGAGCAGTACTTC. Based on the CDR3 plus reference TRBV7-8 and TRBJ2-7, the full variable domain is GAGVSQSPRYKVAKRGQDVALRCDPISGHVSLFWYQQALGQGPEFLTYFQNEAQLDKSGLPSDRFFAERPEGSVSTLKIQRTQQEDSAVYLCASSLNGGRAHEQYFGPGTRLTVT.

The V call is TRBV7-2, the J call TRBJ1-2; TRBD1 matches at 7 bases. This CDR3 region has 16 residues. The germline V gene has CDR1 SGHTA and CDR2 FQGNSA. After removal of 5 bases from V and 3 bases from J, the junction contained 12 bases not matched to a gene. The CDR3 reads CASSPSTDRVYYGYTF. The DNA for the CDR3 is TGTGCCAGCAGCCCGAGTACCGACAGGGTTTACTATGGCTACACCTTC. The whole variable domain, remainder taken from reference TRBV7-2 and TRBJ1-2, is GAGVSQSPSNKVTEKGKDVELRCDPISGHTALYWYRQSLGQGLEFLIYFQGNSAPDKSGLPSDRFSAERTGGSVSTLTIQRTQQEDSAVYLCASSPSTDRVYYGYTFGSGTRLTVV.

The rearrangement joins TRBV2 to TRBJ2-3; 7 bases line up with TRBD2. Germline V gives CDR1 SNHLY, CDR2 FYNNEI. J was trimmed by 2 bases and V by 2 bases; bases with no gene match: 7. CDR3 length: 16 residues. CDR3 coding DNA: TGTGCCAGCAGTGAATGGGCAGCGGGGTACACAGATACGCAGTATTTT. Translation: CASSEWAAGYTDTQYF.

The J gene is TRBJ2-5, the V gene TRBV30, with 9 bases fitting TRBD1. In germline, CDR1 is GTSNPN, CDR2 SVGIG (reference sequence). V gave up 3 bases and J gave up 8 bases; unmatched junction bases: 19. This CDR3 has 17 residues. The CDR3 DNA is TGTGCCTGGAGCGGAGTCCCGGGACAGGGCCCTGGGGGTACCCAGTACTTC. It specifies CAWSGVPGQGPGGTQYF.

The CDR3 is CASSVGGWTSGVVWDEQFF. The DNA of the CDR3 is TGTGCCAGCAGCGTCGGGGGCTGGACTAGCGGGGTCGTTTGGGATGAGCAGTTCTTC. This rearrangement joins TRBV9 to TRBJ2-1, with 12 bases matching TRBD2. V shed 2 bases and J 8 bases; nucleotides not matched to a gene: 17. The CDR3 is 19 residues long. CDR1 and CDR2 (germline): SGDLS, YYNGEE.

The V gene is TRBV29-1, the J gene TRBJ2-1; D not certain. V lost 0 bases and J 6 bases, leaving 9 bases between the germline ends. The CDR3 contains 13 residues. CDR1 is SQVTM, CDR2 ANQGSEA, per germline. CDR3 sequence reads: CSVEDLTGNEQFF. CDR3 nucleotide sequence: TGCAGCGTTGAAGATCTTACGGGCAATGAGCAGTTCTTC.

This clone was seen more than once but under ten times. The chain carries TRBV6-1 and TRBJ1-2, with D possibly matching TRBD1 (5 bases). CDR1 is MNHNS and CDR2 is SASEGT in the germline V gene. This CDR3 comprises 15 residues. V lost 5 bases to trimming and J lost 2 bases, with 15 bases between them. CDR3 nucleotide sequence: TGTGCCAGCAGTATCGGGGGTCGCTTCAACTATGGCTACACCTTC. Translating it yields CASSIGGRFNYGYTF.

The chain is built from TRBV27 and TRBJ1-1; D call uncertain. The length of the CDR3 is 12 residues. V was shortened by 4 bases and J by 6 bases, with 9 bases between the two germline ends. The germline V gene has CDR1 MNHEY and CDR2 SMNVEV (reference sequence). The CDR3 region has the DNA TGTGCCAGCAGTTCCTGGACTTCTGAAGCTTTCTTT. Its protein product is CASSSWTSEAFF.

CDR3 in amino acids: CASSSPDRLDTDTQYF. CDR3 nucleotide sequence: TGTGCCAGCAGCTCCCCCGACAGGCTAGACACAGATACGCAGTATTTT. The chain joins TRBV4-2 to TRBJ2-3; tentatively, D is TRBD1 (6 bases). The ends were cut back, 5 bases at V and 2 bases at J, with 17 bases in the middle. The length of the CDR3 is 16 residues. Germline lookup yields CDR1 LGHNA and CDR2 YNFKEQ.